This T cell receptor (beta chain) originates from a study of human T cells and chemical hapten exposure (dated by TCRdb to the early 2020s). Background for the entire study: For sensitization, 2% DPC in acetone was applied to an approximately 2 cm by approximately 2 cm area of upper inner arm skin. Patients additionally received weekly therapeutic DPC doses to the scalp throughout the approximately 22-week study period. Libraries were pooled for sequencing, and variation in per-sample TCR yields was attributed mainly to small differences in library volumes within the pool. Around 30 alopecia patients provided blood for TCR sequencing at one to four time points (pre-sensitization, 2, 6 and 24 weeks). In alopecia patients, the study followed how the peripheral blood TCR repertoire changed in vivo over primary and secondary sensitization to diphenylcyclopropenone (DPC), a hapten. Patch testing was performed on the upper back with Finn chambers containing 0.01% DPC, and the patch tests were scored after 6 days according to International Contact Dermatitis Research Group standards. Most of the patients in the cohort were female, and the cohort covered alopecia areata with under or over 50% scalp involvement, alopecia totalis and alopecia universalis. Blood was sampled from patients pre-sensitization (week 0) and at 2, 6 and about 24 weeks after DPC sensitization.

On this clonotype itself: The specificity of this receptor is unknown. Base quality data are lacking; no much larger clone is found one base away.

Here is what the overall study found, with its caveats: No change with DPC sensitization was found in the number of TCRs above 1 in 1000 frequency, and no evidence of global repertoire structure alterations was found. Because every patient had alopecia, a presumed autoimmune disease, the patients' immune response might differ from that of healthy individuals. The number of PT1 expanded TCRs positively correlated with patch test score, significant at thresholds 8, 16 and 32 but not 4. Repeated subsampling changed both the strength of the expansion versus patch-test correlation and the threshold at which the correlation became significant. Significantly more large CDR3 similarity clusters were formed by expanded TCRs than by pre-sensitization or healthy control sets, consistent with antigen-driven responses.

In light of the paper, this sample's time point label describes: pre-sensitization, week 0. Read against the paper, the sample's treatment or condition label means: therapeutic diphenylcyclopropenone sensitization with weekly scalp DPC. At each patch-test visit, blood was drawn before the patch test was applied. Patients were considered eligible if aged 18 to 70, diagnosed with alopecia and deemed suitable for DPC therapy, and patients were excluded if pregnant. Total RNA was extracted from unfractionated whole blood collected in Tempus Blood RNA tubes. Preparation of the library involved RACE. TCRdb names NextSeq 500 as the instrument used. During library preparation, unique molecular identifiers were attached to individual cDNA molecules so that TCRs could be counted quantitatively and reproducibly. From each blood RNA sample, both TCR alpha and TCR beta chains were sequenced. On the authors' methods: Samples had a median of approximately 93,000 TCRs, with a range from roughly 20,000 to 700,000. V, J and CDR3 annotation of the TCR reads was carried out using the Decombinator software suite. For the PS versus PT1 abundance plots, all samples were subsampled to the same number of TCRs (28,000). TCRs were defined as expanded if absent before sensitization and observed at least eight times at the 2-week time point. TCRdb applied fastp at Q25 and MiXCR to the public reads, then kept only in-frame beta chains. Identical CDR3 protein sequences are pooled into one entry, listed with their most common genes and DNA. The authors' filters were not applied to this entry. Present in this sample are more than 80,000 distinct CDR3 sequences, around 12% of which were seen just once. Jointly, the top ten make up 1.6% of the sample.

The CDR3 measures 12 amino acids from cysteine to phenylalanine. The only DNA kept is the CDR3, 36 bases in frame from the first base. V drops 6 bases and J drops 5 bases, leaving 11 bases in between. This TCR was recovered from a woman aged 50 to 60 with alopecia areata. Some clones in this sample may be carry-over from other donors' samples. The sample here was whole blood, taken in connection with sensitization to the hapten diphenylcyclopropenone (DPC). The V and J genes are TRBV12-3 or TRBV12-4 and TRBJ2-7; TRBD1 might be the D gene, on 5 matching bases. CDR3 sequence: CASSLTVDEQYF. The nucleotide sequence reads TGTGCCAGCAGCCTGACAGTCGACGAGCAGTACTTC.